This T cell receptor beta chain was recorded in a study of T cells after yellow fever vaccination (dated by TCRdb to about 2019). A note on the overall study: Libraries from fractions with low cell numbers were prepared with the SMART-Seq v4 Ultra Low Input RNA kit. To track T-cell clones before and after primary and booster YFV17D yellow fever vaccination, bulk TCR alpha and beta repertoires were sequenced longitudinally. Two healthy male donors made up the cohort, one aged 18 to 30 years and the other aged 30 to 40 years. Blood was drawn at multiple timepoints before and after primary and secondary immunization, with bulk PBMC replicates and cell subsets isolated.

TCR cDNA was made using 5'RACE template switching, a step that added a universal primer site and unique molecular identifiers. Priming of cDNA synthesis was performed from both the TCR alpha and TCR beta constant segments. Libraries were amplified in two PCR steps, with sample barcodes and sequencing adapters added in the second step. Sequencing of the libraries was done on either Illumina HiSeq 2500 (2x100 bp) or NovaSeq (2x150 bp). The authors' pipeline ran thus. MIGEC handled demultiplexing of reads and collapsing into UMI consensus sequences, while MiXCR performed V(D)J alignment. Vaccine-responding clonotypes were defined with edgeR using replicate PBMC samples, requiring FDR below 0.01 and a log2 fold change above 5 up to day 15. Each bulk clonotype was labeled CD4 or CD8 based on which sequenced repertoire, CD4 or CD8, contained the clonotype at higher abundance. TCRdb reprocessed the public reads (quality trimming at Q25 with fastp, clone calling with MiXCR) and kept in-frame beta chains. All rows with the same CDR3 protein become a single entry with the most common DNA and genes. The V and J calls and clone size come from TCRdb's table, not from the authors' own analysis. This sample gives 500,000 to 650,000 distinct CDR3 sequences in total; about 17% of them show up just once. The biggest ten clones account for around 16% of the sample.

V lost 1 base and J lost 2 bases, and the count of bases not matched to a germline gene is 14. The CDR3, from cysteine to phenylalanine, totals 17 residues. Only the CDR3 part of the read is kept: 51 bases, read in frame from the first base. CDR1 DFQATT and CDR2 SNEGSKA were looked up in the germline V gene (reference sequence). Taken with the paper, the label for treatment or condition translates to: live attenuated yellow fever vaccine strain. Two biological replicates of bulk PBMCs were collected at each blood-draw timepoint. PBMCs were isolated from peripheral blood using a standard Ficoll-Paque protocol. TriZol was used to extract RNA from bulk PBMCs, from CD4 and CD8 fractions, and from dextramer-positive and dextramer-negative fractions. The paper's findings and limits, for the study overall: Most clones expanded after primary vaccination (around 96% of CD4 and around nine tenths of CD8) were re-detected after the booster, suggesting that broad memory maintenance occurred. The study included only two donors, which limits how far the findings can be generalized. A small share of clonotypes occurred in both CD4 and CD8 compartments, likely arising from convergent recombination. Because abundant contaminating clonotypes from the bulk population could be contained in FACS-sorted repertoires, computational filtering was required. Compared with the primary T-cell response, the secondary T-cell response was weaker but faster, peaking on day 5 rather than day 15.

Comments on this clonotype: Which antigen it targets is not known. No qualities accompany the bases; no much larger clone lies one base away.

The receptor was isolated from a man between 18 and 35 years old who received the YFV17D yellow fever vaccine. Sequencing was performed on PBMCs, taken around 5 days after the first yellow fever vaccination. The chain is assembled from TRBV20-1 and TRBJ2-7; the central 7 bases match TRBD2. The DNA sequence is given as TGCAGTGCTAGAGCCAGGAGCTCGGGGAGGGGCGCCTACGAGCAGTACTTC. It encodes CSARARSSGRGAYEQYF.